A single sample gave rise to the 10 T cell receptor beta chains below, sequenced in a study of blood T cell repertoires in COVID-19. The protocol was immunoSEQ multiplex PCR, while the TCRdb copy is restricted to in-frame clones and leaves out a portion. The sample lists 130,000 to 150,000 clones, 70% to 80% occurring once. Sequenced material: peripheral blood. Receptors were obtained from a woman between 65 and 79 years old with COVID-19, enrolled during active disease.

The chain carries TRBV9 and TRBJ1-1, with D possibly TRBD1 on 5 matching bases. CDR1 and CDR2 (germline): SGDLS, YYNGEE. This CDR3 is built from 14 residues. V lost 3 bases and J 1 base, leaving 10 bases between the germline ends. In nucleotides, the CDR3 is TGTGCCAGCAGCGCCCAGGGTCGGAACACTGAAGCTTTCTTT. As protein: CASSAQGRNTEAFF.

The chain employs TRBV12-3 or TRBV12-4 and TRBJ1-5; 8 bases fit TRBD1. The CDR3 runs to 13 residues. The V and J ends lost 3 bases and 10 bases, in that order; junction bases with no gene match: 5. CDR3 in DNA: TGTGCCAGCAGTTTCGCAGGGGGCCATCCCCAGCATTTT. Translation: CASSFAGGHPQHF.

CDR3 sequence (DNA): TGTGCCAGCAGTTTGACCCGACAGGGCAGCACTGAAGCTTTCTTT. Translation: CASSLTRQGSTEAFF. The V call is TRBV5-5, the J call TRBJ1-1, with 7 bases that match TRBD1. CDR1 and CDR2 from the germline V gene are SGHKS and YYEKEE (reference sequence). J lost 4 bases, V lost 5 bases, and 11 bases had no gene match. The CDR3 is 15 residues long.

The rearrangement uses TRBV4-3 and TRBJ1-1, with no clear D. The CDR3 extends over 15 amino acids. The germline V gene has CDR1 LGHNA and CDR2 YSLEER. The germline V and J ends were trimmed by 0 bases and 2 bases, with 10 bases remaining between them. CDR3 DNA: TGCGCCAGCAGCCAAGATTACGGGGTTAACACTGAAGCTTTCTTT. Protein sequence: CASSQDYGVNTEAFF.

The chain carries TRBV30 and TRBJ1-1; D might be TRBD1 (5 bases). In germline, CDR1 is GTSNPN, CDR2 SVGIG (reference sequence). The V and J ends lost 3 bases and 7 bases respectively, with 21 bases between them. There are 15 residues in the CDR3. The CDR3 DNA reads TGTGCCTGGAGGGCCAAACTGGGGGGGGGTATTGAAGCTTTCTTT. The encoded protein is CAWRAKLGGGIEAFF.

This sequence joins TRBV7-8 and TRBJ2-7; D is possibly TRBD1 (5 bases). V was cut by 2 bases and J by 6 bases, with 14 bases left in between. CDR1 and CDR2 (germline): SGHVS, FQNEAQ. This CDR3 has 14 residues. This CDR3 reads CASSLSGSSLEQYF. DNA for the CDR3: TGTGCCAGCAGCTTATCAGGGTCTAGTCTCGAGCAGTACTTC.

V gene TRBV7-2 combines with J gene TRBJ1-6, with TRBD1 as a possible D gene (6 bases). V lost 0 bases, J lost 8 bases, and 14 bases lay in between. CDR3 length equals 16 residues. Germline loops: CDR1 SGHTA, CDR2 FQGNSA. In nucleotides, the CDR3 is TGTGCCAGCAGCTTAGCTATGGGACATATTGATTCACCCCTCCACTTT. It translates to CASSLAMGHIDSPLHF.

This chain uses TRBV3-1 (or the pseudogene TRBV3-2) with TRBJ2-5; D is ambiguous. With 6 bases removed from V and 7 bases from J, the gap between germline ends came to 9 bases. CDR1 and CDR2 from the germline V gene are LGHDT and YNNKEL (reference sequence). CDR3 length equals 11 residues. The CDR3: CASSLPGTQYF. In DNA, the CDR3 is TGTGCCAGCAGTTTACCGGGGACCCAGTACTTC.

The V call is TRBV5-1, the J call TRBJ1-5; D not certain. V shed 4 bases and J shed 4 bases, with 9 bases lying between them. The CDR3 is 13 residues long. Germline lookup yields CDR1 SGHRS and CDR2 YFSETQ. CDR3 sequence reads: CASSPGENQPQHF. CDR3 nucleotides: TGCGCCAGCAGCCCCGGAGAGAATCAGCCCCAGCATTTT.

V usage is TRBV4-3 and J usage is TRBJ1-2; 9 bases fit TRBD1. V lost 0 bases and J lost 7; bases outside the gene matches: 6. There are 15 residues in the CDR3. The germline gives CDR1 LGHNA, CDR2 YSLEER. CDR3 sequence (DNA): TGCGCCAGCAGCCAAGATGCGGGACAGGGATCTGGCTACACCTTC. Translating gives CASSQDAGQGSGYTF.